A single sample gave rise to the 14 T cell receptor beta chains below, sequenced in a study of T-cell memory formation after mild COVID-19. TCRdb re-analysed the 5' RACE reads in MiXCR, keeping a single row per CDR3 protein. The sample lists more than 250,000 distinct CDR3 sequences; under 20% were seen once. The sample was PBMCs or a T cell subset sorted from them (not recorded which). The receptors here all came from a man aged 18 to 29 who had mild COVID-19 (a few samples of this study predate the infection). Cell type and time point are not known.

This clonotype showed up many times. V is TRBV5-1 and J is TRBJ2-5; 7 bases align to TRBD1. This CDR3 region has 14 residues. V dropped 4 bases and J dropped 4; count of bases not matched to a gene: 7. Germline loops: CDR1 SGHRS, CDR2 YFSETQ. Here the CDR3 DNA reads TGCGCCAGCAGCCTCCGGGACAGTTTAGAGACCCAGTACTTC. It codes for CASSLRDSLETQYF.

This clonotype came up a few times. The chain employs TRBV7-9 and TRBJ2-1; the D gene is possibly TRBD1 (5 bases). V dropped 8 bases and J dropped 0 bases, with 8 bases sitting between them. Germline V lookup: CDR1 SEHNR, CDR2 FQNEAQ (reference sequence). This CDR3 is built from 13 residues. The CDR3 sequence is CASRQSSYNEQFF. In nucleotides, the CDR3 is TGTGCCAGCCGACAGAGCTCCTACAATGAGCAGTTCTTC. The full variable domain, completed using reference TRBV7-9 and TRBJ2-1, is DTGVSQNPRHKITKRGQNVTFRCDPISEHNRLYWYRQTLGQGPEFLTYFQNEAQLEKSRLLSDRFSAERPKGSFSTLEIQRTEQGDSAMYLCASRQSSYNEQFFGPGTRLTVL.

Many counts were recorded for this clonotype. The V and J genes are TRBV12-3 or TRBV12-4 and TRBJ2-2, with 7 bases that match TRBD1. Trimming at V came to 6 bases and at J to 2 bases, leaving 3 bases not matched to a gene. CDR3 length: 14 amino acids. The CDR3 bases are TGTGCCAGCAGGGGACAGTATAACACCGGGGAGCTGTTTTTT. This gives the protein CASRGQYNTGELFF.

This clonotype has at least ten counts. The CDR3 DNA follows: TGTGCCAGCAGTTTTGGCCGCAGCACAGATACGCAGTATTTT. Translating it yields CASSFGRSTDTQYF. The chain recombines TRBV12-3 or TRBV12-4 with TRBJ2-3; D ambiguous. The length of the CDR3 is 14 residues. Trimming pared 3 bases from V and 0 bases from J, leaving 7 bases between.

This clonotype was seen a few times. This chain uses TRBV12-3 or TRBV12-4 with TRBJ1-1; D uncertain. Trimming pared 5 bases from V and 1 base from J, leaving 11 bases between. This CDR3 has 14 amino acids. CDR3 amino acids: CASSPQAANTEAFF. Here the CDR3 DNA reads TGTGCCAGCAGTCCCCAGGCGGCGAACACTGAAGCTTTCTTT.

This clonotype was observed a handful of times. The V and J genes are TRBV7-8 and TRBJ2-2, with 10 bases fitting TRBD1. V trimming: 5 bases; J trimming: 5 bases; junction bases outside the gene matches: 5. CDR3 size: 15 residues. Per the germline V gene, CDR1 is SGHVS and CDR2 is FQNEAQ. The CDR3 spells CASSATGGYTGELFF. CDR3 sequence (DNA): TGTGCCAGCAGCGCGACAGGGGGCTATACCGGGGAGCTGTTTTTT.

The V call is TRBV10-3, the J call TRBJ2-6, with 13 bases that match TRBD2. The CDR3 has 16 amino acids. Germline CDR1 is ENHRY and CDR2 is SYGVKD. Trimming at V came to 6 bases and at J to 2 bases, leaving 1 base not matched to a gene. The DNA for the CDR3 is TGTGCCATCAGCGGGACTAGCGGGGCTGGGGCCAACGTCCTGACTTTC. Translation gives CAISGTSGAGANVLTF.

This clonotype has only a few counts. Germline is not matched at one junction end, which may reflect a read error. V and J are TRBV27 and TRBJ2-1; D is uncertain. CDR1 MNHEY and CDR2 SMNVEV come from the germline V gene (reference sequence). The CDR3 runs 14 residues. For the CDR3, the DNA is TGTGCCGGCAGTTTATCCCTTCTCGGGAATGAGCAGTTCTTC. It translates to CAGSLSLLGNEQFF.

There are a few counts of this clonotype. The chain couples TRBV20-1 to TRBJ2-7; a possible D gene is TRBD1 (6 bases). Germline-derived CDR1 and CDR2 are DFQATT and SNEGSKA (reference sequence). The germline V and J ends were trimmed by 6 bases and 9 bases, with 15 bases remaining between them. The CDR3 has 11 amino acids. The CDR3 is CSATPGAGQYV. CDR3 DNA: TGCAGTGCAACTCCAGGGGCAGGGCAGTACGTC.

Of note for this clonotype: A read error may be the cause here, since a much bigger clone is one base away. The chain is built from TRBV4-1 and TRBJ2-2; the D is unclear. Trimming removed 1 base from V and 4 bases from J, with 4 bases in between. Germline V lookup: CDR1 MGHRA, CDR2 YSYEKL. This CDR3 spans 13 amino acids. The CDR3, as DNA: TGCGCCAGCAGCCAAGGGTCCACCGGGGAGCTGTTTTTT. This codes for CASSQGSTGELFF.

On this clonotype itself: Given a much more abundant clone one base away, this may be a read error. This sequence joins TRBV7-2 and TRBJ2-4; 11 positions match TRBD1. This CDR3 is built from 14 residues. CDR1 and CDR2 (germline): SGHTA, FQGNSA. The chain's CDR3 is CARSPRDRGNIQYF. The CDR3 nucleotides read TGTGCCCGCAGCCCACGGGACAGGGGGAACATTCAGTACTTC.

This clonotype was detected a few times. This chain connects TRBV2 to TRBJ2-3; 8 nucleotides align to TRBD2. V trimming: 6 bases; J trimming: 0 bases; junction bases outside the gene matches: 5. Germline loops: CDR1 SNHLY, CDR2 FYNNEI. The CDR3 has 15 residues. The CDR3 sequence: CASRPAGASTDTQYF. DNA for the CDR3: TGTGCCAGCAGGCCAGCGGGGGCTAGCACAGATACGCAGTATTTT. Looking up the rest from reference TRBV2 and TRBJ2-3 gives the full variable domain: EPEVTQTPSHQVTQMGQEVILRCVPISNHLYFYWYRQILGQKVEFLVSFYNNEISEKSEIFDDQFSVERPDGSNFTLKIRSTKLEDSAMYFCASRPAGASTDTQYFGPGTRLTVL.

This clonotype was detected only a few times. This sequence joins TRBV9 and TRBJ2-5; TRBD1 aligns across 7 bases. The CDR3 is 15 amino acids. Trimming removed 2 bases from V and 2 bases from J; junction bases left unmatched: 6. CDR1 is SGDLS, CDR2 YYNGEE, per germline. The CDR3 DNA reads TGTGCCAGCAGCGTCCAGGGGGTTAGTCAAGAGACCCAGTACTTC. This encodes CASSVQGVSQETQYF.

V and J are TRBV11-2 and TRBJ2-1; D is uncertain. This CDR3 is built from 12 residues. Germline CDR1 is SGHAT and CDR2 is FQNNGV. V was cut by 5 bases and J by 9 bases, with 11 bases left in between. The CDR3 loop is CASSPSQPEQFF. The CDR3 bases are TGTGCCAGCAGCCCTTCCCAGCCTGAGCAGTTCTTC.